The clone carrying this T cell receptor (beta chain) was seen more than once but under ten times. Its cognate antigen is unknown. This CDR3 is built from 11 residues. Germline V lookup: CDR1 SEHNR, CDR2 FQNEAQ (reference sequence). Trimming took 5 bases from V and 9 from J, leaving 8 bases between them. A second roughly 6 to 12 cycle PCR used barcoded and J-beta primers. All cDNA molecules were each tagged by a template-switch adaptor with 12 random nucleotides. Each CDR3 protein is one row after TCRdb ran MiXCR on the 5' RACE reads. The sample includes approximately 2,000,000 distinct CDR3 sequences, 39% of them seen just once. This specimen comes from a study of blood T cells in healthy people across ages. Study-level points and caveats: Donor CMV status was unknown, possibly confounding expanded clonotype changes. The study regarded diversity estimates from one million T cells as underestimates.

Researchers collected approximately 9.5 milliliters of peripheral blood from every single donor. The sequenced sample consisted of blood. The chain employs TRBV7-9 and TRBJ2-1; D gene uncertain. The TCR comes from a human donor in good health. CDR3 DNA sequence: TGTGCCAGCAGCCCATATGGTGAGCAGTTCTTC. This gives the protein CASSPYGEQFF.